A selection of T cell receptor beta chains follows, all from one sample in a study of cytomegalovirus exposure and HLA in healthy donors. Sequencing was performed with immunoSEQ multiplex PCR; in TCRdb, only in-frame clones are kept and a portion is missing. The sample lists over 65,000 clones, roughly 80% occurring once. Sequenced sample: PBMCs. Every receptor here comes from a woman aged 35 to 49 in good health and CMV-seronegative. CDR3s leave out the opening cysteine and the closing phenylalanine or tryptophan. The size entry is marked missing in some rows and otherwise reads once, few, many or a size class.

v_call clone_size cdr3_length cdr3_aa
TRBV4-3 . 16 ASSQGSGEGATNEKLF
TRBV5-1 . 13 ASSLAVTGESPLH
TRBV11-3 few 11 ASSLGLRNEQF
TRBV19 few 14 ASSLPGQGSGNTIY
TRBV7-9 . 13 ASSFTGQGDEKLF
TRBV6-1 . 12 ASSTPGTVYEQY
TRBV7-2 . 12 ASSLLRPTDTQY
TRBV9 . 14 ASSVLSQGAGNTIY
TRBV11-2 . 11 ASSQTSEGEQF
TRBV4-3 few 14 ASSLDPSGSTDTQY
TRBV13 . 10 ASRRDRYGYT
TRBV10-2 . 14 ASRATSGRARDTQY
TRBV6-5 . 11 ASRVGARTEAF
TRBV6-5 few 11 ASSYGQDTEAF
TRBV6-4 . 11 ASSEEERDTQY
TRBV5-8 . 13 ASSRPTGRNYGYT
TRBV7-9 . 13 ASSPGDGSKYEQY
TRBV6-6 once 12 ASSSTLTSYGYT
TRBV7-2 . 13 ASSLGQGLNQPQH
TRBV6-1 medium-sized 12 ANSKTGDVYEQY
TRBV7-9 . 11 ALRSEGGEGYT
TRBV7-6 . 15 ASSPSSGRAFYNEQF
TRBV7-2 . 12 ASSSAGTVEKLF
TRBV18 once 14 ASSPGTGGWRSPLH
TRBV30 . 14 AWSRLAGDAGNEQF
TRBV29-1 few 14 SVEEGGLAGSNEQY
TRBV28 . 11 ASGVATNEKLF
TRBV30 . 11 AWSVEYTGELF
TRBV5-1 . 15 ASSWGVSGGITDTQY
TRBV2 . 13 ASTEPLTRNHEQF
TRBV5-4 . 12 ASSSGTGEETQY
TRBV4-1 . 13 ASSQVSGESYEQY
TRBV6-1 few 11 ASSGSGNSPLH
TRBV5-4 few 14 ASSSPKTGASTEAF
TRBV5-6 . 12 ASTPAGWGGEQF
TRBV30 . 11 AWSTGTTGELF
TRBV6-6 few 14 ASSYIPGQGADEQY
TRBV7-9 . 15 ASSPSVGDRGFTEAF
TRBV7-2 . 15 ASSLGPAAGGANVLT
TRBV9 . 13 ASSAPDSIYEEQY
TRBV19 . 9 ASSISGGQF
TRBV7-6 . 13 ASSLAQGTYNEQF
TRBV6-5 . 14 ASSYLRTGGNTEAF
TRBV2 . 15 ASSFDRGYSRTDTQY
TRBV10-3 few 11 ATAPGGSTEAF
TRBV19 . 11 ASSYRGQNEQY
TRBV28 . 14 ASSDPRGTSTDTQY
TRBV4-1 . 14 ASSPWTSGGYNEQF
TRBV28 . 12 ASSLGSSNQPQH
TRBV2 . 12 ASTGPDSNQPQH
TRBV19 . 12 ASSQGLGTGELF
TRBV7-9 . 14 ASRGTGRLNTGELF
TRBV7-9 few 12 ASSFRDSYNEQF